What follows are 3 T cell receptor beta chains derived from one specimen sequenced in a study of T cell changes during pregnancy in multiple sclerosis. TCRdb's copy holds only in-frame clones and misses some; the assay was immunoSEQ multiplex PCR. Of more than 80,000 clones listed, 90% to 95% are singletons. Sequenced here: peripheral blood, sampled in the second trimester of pregnancy. Every receptor here comes from a female donor with multiple sclerosis, enrolled in a pregnancy study.

V usage is TRBV6-4 and J usage is TRBJ1-1, with a possible D match to TRBD1 (5 bases). The CDR3 contains 13 residues. Per the germline V gene, CDR1 is MRHNA and CDR2 is SNTAGT. V lost 3 bases and J lost 3, with 8 bases in between. The CDR3 nucleotides are TGTGCCAGCAGTGAACGACAGCACACTGAAGCTTTCTTT. Its translation: CASSERQHTEAFF.

This clone is a singleton in its sample. The chain employs TRBV7-3 and TRBJ2-3; D unclear. This CDR3 has 15 amino acids. Germline lookup yields CDR1 SGHTA and CDR2 FQGTGA. The V gene lost 1 base and the J gene lost 2 bases, with 10 bases spanning the gap. The CDR3 region is CASSLRARPTDTQYF. CDR3 in DNA: TGTGCCAGCAGCTTAAGGGCCAGACCCACAGATACGCAGTATTTT.

The chain joins TRBV11-3 to TRBJ2-7, with 9 bases matching TRBD2. The CDR3 has 15 amino acids. CDR1 and CDR2 (germline): SGHNT, YENEEA. J gave up 4 bases and V 4 bases, and 8 bases lay outside the gene matches. In DNA form, the CDR3 reads TGTGCCAGCAGCTCAAATAGCGGGAGTAGGTACGAGCAGTACTTC. Amino acids: CASSSNSGSRYEQYF.